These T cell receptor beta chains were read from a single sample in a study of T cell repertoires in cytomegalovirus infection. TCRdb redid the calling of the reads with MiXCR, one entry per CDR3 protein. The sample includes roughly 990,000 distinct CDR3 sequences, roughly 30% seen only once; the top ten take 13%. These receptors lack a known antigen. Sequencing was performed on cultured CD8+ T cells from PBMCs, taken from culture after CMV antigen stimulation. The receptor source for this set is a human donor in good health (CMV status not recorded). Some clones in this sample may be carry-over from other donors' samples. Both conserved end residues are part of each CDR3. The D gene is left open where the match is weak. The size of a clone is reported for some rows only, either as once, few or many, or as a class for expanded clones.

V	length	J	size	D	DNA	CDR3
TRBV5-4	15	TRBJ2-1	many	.	TGTGCCAGCAGGCCGTGGGGGGGCGTCTTAGATGAGCAGTTCTTC	CASRPWGGVLDEQFF
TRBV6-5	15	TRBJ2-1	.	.	TGTGCCAGCAGTTACTCACAGGGTTATTTGGATGAGCAGTTCTTC	CASSYSQGYLDEQFF
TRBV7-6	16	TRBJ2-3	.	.	TGTGCCAGCAGACGGGACATCGGAGGGCGAGGAGATACGCAGTATTTT	CASRRDIGGRGDTQYF
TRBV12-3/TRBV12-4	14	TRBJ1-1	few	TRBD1	TGTGCCAGCAGTACAGGGGGGGGAAACCTAGAAGCTTTCTTT	CASSTGGGNLEAFF
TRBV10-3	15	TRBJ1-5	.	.	TGTGCCATCAGTGAGTCAACAGCAAGCAATCAGCCCCAGCATTTT	CAISESTASNQPQHF
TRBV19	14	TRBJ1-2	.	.	TGTGCCAGTAGTATCCCAGGGGACAACTATGGCTACACCTTC	CASSIPGDNYGYTF
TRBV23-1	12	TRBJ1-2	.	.	TGCGCCAGCATTCCGGGACCTGATGGCTACACCTTC	CASIPGPDGYTF
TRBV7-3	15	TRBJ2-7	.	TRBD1	TGTGCCAGCAGCTTTTTTTTACAGGGGGGCCACGAGCAGTACTTC	CASSFFLQGGHEQYF
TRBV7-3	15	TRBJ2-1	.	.	TGTGCCAGCACCCATTCCCGGGACGCTTACAATGAGCAGTTCTTC	CASTHSRDAYNEQFF
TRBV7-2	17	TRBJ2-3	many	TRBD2	TGTGCCAGCACCCTAGAGGGAGCGGGGTTGGGCACAGATACGCAGTATTTT	CASTLEGAGLGTDTQYF
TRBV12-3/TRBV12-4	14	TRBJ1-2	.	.	TGTGCCAGCAGCTCGCGGGCCGAAAACGGTGGCTACACCTTC	CASSSRAENGGYTF
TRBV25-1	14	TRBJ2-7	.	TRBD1	TGTGCCAGCAGTGATGCCGGGACAGTCAACGAGCAGTACTTC	CASSDAGTVNEQYF
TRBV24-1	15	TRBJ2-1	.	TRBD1	TGTGCCACCAGTGATTGGGGGACAGTTATCAATGAGCAGTTCTTT	CATSDWGTVINEQFF
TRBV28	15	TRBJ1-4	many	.	TGTGCCAGCAGTTTCGACCTGTCCCTGAATGAAAAACTGTTTTTT	CASSFDLSLNEKLFF
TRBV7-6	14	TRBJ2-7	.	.	TGTGCCAGCAGCTTCTGGCAGTTCTCCTACGAGCAGTACTTC	CASSFWQFSYEQYF
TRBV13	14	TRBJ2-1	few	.	TGTGCCAGCAGCTTAGTTCTGGGGAACAATGAGCAGTTCTTC	CASSLVLGNNEQFF
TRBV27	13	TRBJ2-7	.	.	TGTGCCAGCAGTTTAACCCCCATAGAAGAGCAGTACTTC	CASSLTPIEEQYF
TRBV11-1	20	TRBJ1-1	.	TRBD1	TGTGCCAGCACCCCTTATCCGGAGGACCGGGACAGGGGGTTGAGCACTGAAGCTTTCTTT	CASTPYPEDRDRGLSTEAFF
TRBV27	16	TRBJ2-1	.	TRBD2	TGTGCCAGCAGTTTAGAACCGGGGGGGAATTACAATGAGCAGTTCTTC	CASSLEPGGNYNEQFF
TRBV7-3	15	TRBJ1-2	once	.	TGTGCCAACAGCTTCGGGGGGGCGGAAACCTATGGCTACACCTTC	CANSFGGAETYGYTF
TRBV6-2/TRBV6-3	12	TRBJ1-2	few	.	TGTGCCAGCAGTTACGGCGATGAAGGCTACACCTTC	CASSYGDEGYTF
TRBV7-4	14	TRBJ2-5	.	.	TGTGTCAGCAGCTTAATAGGGATTCAAGAGACCCAGTACTTC	CVSSLIGIQETQYF
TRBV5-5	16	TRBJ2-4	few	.	TGTGCCAGCAGCTTGTTTAACACGGATCCCAAAAACATTCAGTACTTC	CASSLFNTDPKNIQYF
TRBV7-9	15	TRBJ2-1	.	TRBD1	TGTGCCAGCAGCTTAAGCGACAGGGGGAGCAATGAGCAGTTCTTC	CASSLSDRGSNEQFF
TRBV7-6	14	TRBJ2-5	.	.	TGTGCCAGCAGCCCCAGGAGGGACCAAGAGACCCAGTACTTC	CASSPRRDQETQYF
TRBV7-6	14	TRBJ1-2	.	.	TGTGCCAGTAGCTTAGCGGCTGAGAGGTATGGCTACACCTTC	CASSLAAERYGYTF
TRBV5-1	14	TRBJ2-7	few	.	TGCGCCAGCAGCTTGGTCGACGGACCCTACGAGCAGTACTTC	CASSLVDGPYEQYF
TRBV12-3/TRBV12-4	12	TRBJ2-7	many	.	TGTGCCAGCAGTTTAATAGTATACGAGCAGTACTTC	CASSLIVYEQYF
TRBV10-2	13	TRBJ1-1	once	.	TGCGCCAGCAGTGAAGGCATCCACACTGAAGCTCTCTTT	CASSEGIHTEALF
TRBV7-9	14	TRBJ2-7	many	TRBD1	TGTGCCAGCAGCATACGGGACAGGAACCACGAGCAGTACTTC	CASSIRDRNHEQYF
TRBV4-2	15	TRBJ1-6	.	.	TGTTCCAGCAGCCCCAATCTGGGGCTCGGTTCACCCCTCCACTTT	CSSSPNLGLGSPLHF
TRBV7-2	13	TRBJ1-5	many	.	TGTGCCAGCAGCTCCGCCAGTAGTCAGCCCCAGCATTTT	CASSSASSQPQHF